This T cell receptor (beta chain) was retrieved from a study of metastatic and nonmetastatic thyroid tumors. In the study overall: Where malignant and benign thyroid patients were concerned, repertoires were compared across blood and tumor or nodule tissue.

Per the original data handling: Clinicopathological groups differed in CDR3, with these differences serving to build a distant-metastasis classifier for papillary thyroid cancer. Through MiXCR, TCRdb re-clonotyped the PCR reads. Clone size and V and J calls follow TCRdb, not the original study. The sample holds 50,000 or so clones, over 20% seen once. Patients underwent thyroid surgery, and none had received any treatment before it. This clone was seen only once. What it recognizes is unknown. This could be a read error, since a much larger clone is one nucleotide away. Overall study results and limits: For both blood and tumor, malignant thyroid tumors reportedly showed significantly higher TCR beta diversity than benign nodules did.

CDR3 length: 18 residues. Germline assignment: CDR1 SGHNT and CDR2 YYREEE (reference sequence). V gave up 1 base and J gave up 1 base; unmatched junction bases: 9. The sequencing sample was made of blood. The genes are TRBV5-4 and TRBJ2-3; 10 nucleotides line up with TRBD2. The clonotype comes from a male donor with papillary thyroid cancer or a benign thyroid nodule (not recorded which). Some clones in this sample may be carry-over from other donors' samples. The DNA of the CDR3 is TGTGCCAGCAGCTTGACACCGGGACTAGCGTACCGCACAGATACGCAGTATTTT. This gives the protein CASSLTPGLAYRTDTQYF.